The 7 T cell receptor beta chains below all came from one sample that was sequenced in a study of shared clonotypes between healthy human individuals. CD8 cells regarded as naive lacked CD45RO, were positively chosen for CCR7, and omitted terminally differentiated effector memory CD45RA+ cells. This table comes from immunoSEQ multiplex PCR, and its TCRdb copy is limited to in-frame clones, with some not included. The repertoire includes 660,000 or so clones, approximately 96% of them detected once, and approximately 0.1% sits in the top ten. What was sequenced was naive CD8+ T cells sorted from blood. All receptors come from a woman between 25 and 40 years old in good health.

This chain joins TRBV28 and TRBJ1-4; 10 bases map to TRBD1. J gave up 8 bases and V 3 bases, and 12 bases lay outside the gene matches. The CDR3 contains 17 residues. Germline CDR1 MDHEN, CDR2 SYDVKM. Written as DNA, the CDR3 is TGTGCCAGCAGTTTCGGAGGGCTCCGGGACAGGGGAGAAAAACTGTTTTTT. Its protein is CASSFGGLRDRGEKLFF.

This clone has a single count. The J gene is TRBJ1-5, the V gene TRBV7-9, with 9 bases that match TRBD1. Germline V CDR1 and CDR2: SEHNR, FQNEAQ (reference sequence). The V and J ends lost 1 base and 7 bases, in that order; junction bases with no gene match: 8. The CDR3 is 16 residues long. CDR3 sequence reads: CASSLGGDRAEQPQHF. The CDR3 DNA is TGTGCCAGCAGCTTAGGGGGGGACAGGGCCGAACAGCCCCAGCATTTT.

The CDR3 sequence: CASSGERASSYNEQFF. CDR3 nucleotide sequence: TGTGCCAGCAGCGGAGAGCGGGCTAGCTCCTACAATGAGCAGTTCTTC. This rearrangement joins TRBV5-4 to TRBJ2-1; a possible D gene is TRBD2 (6 bases). The CDR3 runs 16 residues. V was pared by 4 bases and J by 0 bases, with 14 bases between. Germline V gene sequence: CDR1 SGHNT, CDR2 YYREEE (reference sequence).

This clone appeared once. The gene calls are TRBV19 and TRBJ2-1, with D possibly being TRBD1 (6 bases). From germline, CDR1 is LNHDA and CDR2 SQIVND (reference sequence). There are 14 residues in the CDR3. The ends were cut back, 10 bases at V and 7 bases at J, with 20 bases in the middle. The CDR3 nucleotides are TGTGCCACAAGGGTACAGGGCGAAGGGAATGAGCAGTTCTTC. Translation: CATRVQGEGNEQFF.

The chain combines TRBV19 with TRBJ1-1, with 7 bases lining up with TRBD1. This CDR3 has 12 residues. V dropped 8 bases and J dropped 5; count of bases not matched to a gene: 5. Looked up from germline, CDR1 is LNHDA and CDR2 is SQIVND (reference sequence). Here the CDR3 DNA reads TGTGCCAGTGACAGGGATCAAACTGAAGCTTTCTTT. It yields the protein CASDRDQTEAFF.

This chain connects TRBV9 to TRBJ2-2, with 9 nucleotides matching TRBD1. J was trimmed by 10 bases and V by 0 bases; bases with no gene match: 7. This CDR3 is 15 amino acids long. Germline lookup yields CDR1 SGDLS and CDR2 YYNGEE. In DNA form, the CDR3 reads TGTGCCAGCAGCGTAGTTGGGACAGGGACTGTGGAGCTGTTTTTT. Protein product: CASSVVGTGTVELFF. The full variable domain, its missing parts supplied by reference TRBV9 and TRBJ2-2, is DSGVTQTPKHLITATGQRVTLRCSPRSGDLSVYWYQQSLDQGLQFLIQYYNGEERAKGNILERFSAQQFPDLHSELNLSSLELGDSALYFCASSVVGTGTVELFFGEGSRLTVL.

The chain couples TRBV19 to TRBJ2-7; D not resolved. The CDR3 sequence is 15 residues long. V lost 1 base and J 6 bases, leaving 16 bases between the germline ends. Per the germline V gene, CDR1 is LNHDA and CDR2 is SQIVND (reference sequence). CDR3: CASSIVGAAVGEQYF. The CDR3 nucleotides read TGTGCCAGTAGTATAGTGGGCGCGGCGGTTGGCGAGCAGTACTTC.